The 3 T cell receptor beta chains below all came from one sample that was sequenced in a study of CD8 T cells in Susac syndrome. Reverse transcription of roughly 0.5 to 1 ug RNA was carried out with random hexamers. MiXCR, applied by TCRdb to the immunoSEQ multiplex PCR reads, yields one record per CDR3 protein. The sample yields some 150,000 distinct CDR3 sequences, about 94% seen once. Material: CD8+ T cells from PBMCs. All receptors derive from a human donor in good health.

The chain is built from TRBV20-1 and TRBJ2-1; possibly TRBD1 for D (5 bases). The CDR3 length is 13 residues. Germline assignment: CDR1 DFQATT and CDR2 SNEGSKA (reference sequence). The V gene lost 3 bases and the J gene lost 7 bases, with 13 bases spanning the gap. The CDR3 DNA reads TGCAGTGCTAGTGATATCAGGGTTAATGAGCAGTTCTTC. Amino acid sequence: CSASDIRVNEQFF.

J is TRBJ1-2 and V is TRBV6-5; TRBD1 agrees at 10 bases. The germline V gene has CDR1 MNHEY and CDR2 SVGAGI. The CDR3 consists of 15 residues. Trimming at V came to 5 bases and at J to 6 bases, leaving 9 bases not matched to a gene. The CDR3 DNA is TGTGCCAGCAGTACCCGCCGGGACAGGGGTCATGGCTACACCTTC. It yields the protein CASSTRRDRGHGYTF.

This clonotype was counted once. The genes are TRBV15 and TRBJ1-2; D is unresolved. The V and J ends lost 2 bases and 4 bases respectively, with 5 bases between them. This CDR3 region has 12 residues. Germline V gives CDR1 LNHNV, CDR2 YYDKDF (reference sequence). The CDR3 nucleotides read TGTGCCACCAGCAGACTCGGCTATGGCTACACCTTC. Translating it yields CATSRLGYGYTF.